These 14 T cell receptor beta chains share one sample of origin, sequenced in a study of shared clonotypes between healthy human individuals. TCRdb keeps only in-frame clones here, not all; method: immunoSEQ multiplex PCR. This table has about 330,000 clones, around 86% appearing once. The sequencing sample was made of memory CD8+ T cells sorted from blood. Regarding subset: CD45RO+ cells pooled with CCR7-negative TemRA cells. Receptor source: a man aged 18 to 30 in good health.

The chain links TRBV5-1 to TRBJ2-1; TRBD2 agrees at 8 bases. Germline assignment: CDR1 SGHRS and CDR2 YFSETQ. This CDR3 is built from 15 residues. V trimming: 4 bases; J trimming: 3 bases; junction bases outside the gene matches: 6. The CDR3 protein is CASSETSGFYNEQFF. In nucleotides, the CDR3 is TGCGCCAGCAGCGAAACTAGCGGCTTCTACAATGAGCAGTTCTTC.

The chain is built from TRBV30 and TRBJ1-4, with 8 bases matching TRBD1. J lost 8 bases, V lost 5 bases, and 4 bases had no gene match. Germline CDR1 is GTSNPN and CDR2 is SVGIG (reference sequence). This CDR3 comprises 12 residues. In DNA form, the CDR3 reads TGTGCCTGGGACAGGGGTAACGAAAAACTGTTTTTT. This codes for CAWDRGNEKLFF.

This clone was seen a handful of times. The chain links TRBV29-1 to TRBJ2-7; TRBD1 matches at 11 bases. Germline V gene sequence: CDR1 SQVTM, CDR2 ANQGSEA. CDR3 length equals 13 residues. After removal of 6 bases from V and 4 bases from J, the junction contained 5 bases not matched to a gene. The CDR3 protein is CSVPGQGDYEQYF. The CDR3 coding sequence is TGCAGCGTACCGGGACAGGGGGATTACGAGCAGTACTTC.

The chain employs TRBV30 and TRBJ2-5; no clear D gene. Germline V gene sequence: CDR1 GTSNPN, CDR2 SVGIG (reference sequence). The CDR3 is 14 amino acids. Trimming left V 3 bases short and J 0 bases short, with 11 bases between. This CDR3 is CAWSPPAYQETQYF. CDR3 DNA sequence: TGTGCCTGGAGCCCCCCCGCATACCAAGAGACCCAGTACTTC.

The J gene is TRBJ2-7, the V gene TRBV2; the match to TRBD2 covers 15 bases. Germline V lookup: CDR1 SNHLY, CDR2 FYNNEI. V lost 6 bases, J lost 2 bases, and 5 bases stayed unmatched. The CDR3 totals 16 residues. CDR3 in DNA: TGTGCCAGCAGCGGGGGACTAGCGGGAGGCCCCTACGAGCAGTACTTC. Translation: CASSGGLAGGPYEQYF.

This clone occurred many times. The chain carries TRBV13 and TRBJ2-3; D is possibly TRBD1 (7 bases). The CDR3 is 14 residues long. Between the trimmed V and J ends, which lost 5 bases and 3 bases, there was a span of 12 bases. In germline, CDR1 is PRHDT, CDR2 FYEKMQ (reference sequence). The CDR3 protein is CASSMEGATDTQYF. CDR3 in DNA: TGTGCCAGCAGCATGGAGGGGGCAACAGATACGCAGTATTTT.

The chain recombines TRBV13 with TRBJ2-7; the match to TRBD2 covers 7 bases. Germline trimming cut 1 base from V and 4 bases from J; bases unmatched to any gene: 7. Germline loops: CDR1 PRHDT, CDR2 FYEKMQ (reference sequence). This CDR3 is built from 15 residues. The CDR3 loop is CASSLEARETYEQYF. CDR3 nucleotides: TGTGCCAGCAGCTTAGAGGCGCGGGAGACGTACGAGCAGTACTTC.

The gene calls are TRBV29-1 and TRBJ1-2, with 7 bases matching TRBD1. Germline V gives CDR1 SQVTM, CDR2 ANQGSEA. The trim removed 6 bases at V and 7 bases at J, leaving 11 bases unmatched. The CDR3 is made up of 13 amino acids. The CDR3 region has the DNA TGCAGCGTCGGCGGGACAGCGCGATCTGGCTACACCTTC. This translates into CSVGGTARSGYTF.

The chain combines TRBV10-2 with TRBJ2-7; D perhaps matches TRBD1 (6 bases). The CDR3 contains 11 residues. From germline, CDR1 is WSHSY and CDR2 SAAADI. V lost 6 bases and J 4 bases, leaving 7 bases between the germline ends. CDR3 protein: CASRTGYEQYF. CDR3 sequence (DNA): TGCGCCAGCAGGACAGGTTACGAGCAGTACTTC.

The V gene is TRBV10-1, the J gene TRBJ2-1; 9 nucleotides align to TRBD1. Germline V gene sequence: CDR1 WNHNN, CDR2 SYGVQD (reference sequence). Trimming removed 5 bases from V and 6 bases from J; junction bases left unmatched: 8. The CDR3 contains 15 residues. CDR3 sequence: CASSSTGGNGNEQFF. In DNA form, the CDR3 reads TGCGCCAGCAGTTCCACAGGGGGCAATGGCAATGAGCAGTTCTTC.

Note on this clone: Only one base separates this from a far larger clonotype, so it likely reflects a read error. CDR3 nucleotides: TGTGCCAGCAGCTTAGATACAGATACGCAGTATTTT. It is translated as CASSLDTDTQYF. The chain is built from TRBV13 and TRBJ2-3; no clear D. V was cut by 1 base and J by 3 bases, with 2 bases left in between. The CDR3 covers 12 residues. Germline V gene sequence: CDR1 PRHDT, CDR2 FYEKMQ (reference sequence).

The chain couples TRBV6-6 to TRBJ1-4; 8 bases are shared with TRBD1. The CDR3 loop spans 13 amino acids. Losses at the gene ends were 6 bases for V and 6 bases for J; bases not matched to a gene: 3. From germline, CDR1 is MNHNY and CDR2 SVGAGI (reference sequence). Here the CDR3 DNA reads TGTGCCAGCAGGGACAGGGCGGATGAAAAACTGTTTTTT. Translation gives CASRDRADEKLFF.

The J gene is TRBJ1-6, the V gene TRBV28; unclear D gene. This CDR3 has 12 residues. V lost 6 bases and J lost 9, with 9 bases in between. Germline V gene sequence: CDR1 MDHEN, CDR2 SYDVKM. The CDR3 protein is CASRDPGSPLHF. In nucleotides, the CDR3 is TGTGCCAGCAGAGATCCAGGTTCACCCCTCCACTTT.

The chain has TRBV11-2 and TRBJ2-3; possibly TRBD1 for D (6 bases). Germline V gene sequence: CDR1 SGHAT, CDR2 FQNNGV. V was clipped by 2 bases and J by 1 base, with 13 bases between them. The CDR3 extends over 16 amino acids. The CDR3 protein is CASSLSPRGGTDTQYF. CDR3 DNA sequence: TGTGCCAGCAGCTTAAGCCCCAGGGGAGGCACAGATACGCAGTATTTT. Full variable domain (missing parts from reference TRBV11-2 and TRBJ2-3): EAGVAQSPRYKIIEKRQSVAFWCNPISGHATLYWYQQILGQGPKLLIQFQNNGVVDDSQLPKDRFSAERLKGVDSTLKIQPAKLEDSAVYLCASSLSPRGGTDTQYFGPGTRLTVL.